This T cell receptor (beta chain) originates from a study of blood T cell repertoires in COVID-19. Across the study: T cells, B-cell-depleted T cells, or PBMCs provided the cDNA or gDNA that served as material.

CDR3 length: 14 amino acids. V lost 5 bases to trimming and J lost 4 bases; unmatched junction nucleotides: 6. CDR1 SGHAT and CDR2 FQNNGV come from the germline V gene. This clone was seen only a few times. Sequenced by immunoSEQ multiplex PCR; TCRdb stores in-frame clones only, minus some. Of about 390,000 clones listed, about 87% were seen once; the top ten hold under 3%. The sequencing sample was made of peripheral blood. The V and J genes are TRBV11-2 and TRBJ1-1; 8 nucleotides align to TRBD1. The clonotype comes from a woman aged 55 to 70 with COVID-19, enrolled during active disease. CDR3 nucleotide sequence: TGTGCCAGCAGCCCGCAGGGGGCGGGCACTGAAGCTTTCTTT. Translated: CASSPQGAGTEAFF.